Sequencing of this T cell receptor beta chain was carried out in a study of T cells after yellow fever vaccination. About the research overall: Those fractions that held only low numbers of cells were prepared using the SMART-Seq v4 Ultra Low Input RNA kit. Overall study results and limits: Shared CD4/CD8 clonotypes were a small share, likely from convergent recombination. Subsequent to the booster, the majority of primary-vaccination clones reappeared (96% CD4, 88% CD8).

A 5'RACE template-switching step, the method used to make TCR cDNA, added a universal primer site and UMIs. MiXCR, applied by TCRdb to the 5' RACE reads, yields one record per CDR3 protein. Of hundreds of thousands of distinct CDR3 sequences listed, roughly 12% are singletons. This clonotype was seen repeatedly, ten times or more. Its antigen is still unknown. This CDR3 region has 16 residues. The V and J ends lost 4 bases and 2 bases, in that order; junction bases with no gene match: 6. The source is a man aged 25 to 40 who received the YFV17D yellow fever vaccine. Sequences were derived from PBMCs, sampled on the day of the yellow fever booster vaccination. The chain has TRBV12-3 or TRBV12-4 and TRBJ2-1; the match to TRBD1 covers 9 bases. The CDR3 coding sequence is TGTGCCAGCAGTTACAGGGGGCCATCGGCCTACAATGAGCAGTTCTTC. Protein product: CASSYRGPSAYNEQFF.